This T cell receptor (beta chain) derives from a study of cytomegalovirus exposure and HLA in healthy donors. Study-wide results and limits: First-cohort TCR clusters were later found to tend to co-occur in the 90 to 150 validation repertoires. Overall, around 160 TCR beta chains were annotated as cytomegalovirus-associated. As confirmed in vitro, three CMV-associated chains were specific for CMV antigens.

Sequenced by immunoSEQ multiplex PCR; TCRdb stores in-frame clones only, minus some. The data hold approximately 160,000 clones, with roughly 90% observed a single time. Separate from the roughly 700-subject first cohort was the approximately 110-subject validation cohort, to which the donors belonged. The V and J ends lost 4 bases and 0 bases, in that order; junction bases with no gene match: 11. The V gene's germline CDR1 is MNHNS and CDR2 SASEGT. The CDR3 extends over 19 amino acids. As for this clone: Its antigen is unknown.

The chain is built from TRBV6-1 and TRBJ1-5; 11 bases are a match to TRBD1. The sequenced sample consisted of PBMCs. This sequence was found in a young man in good health and CMV-seropositive. In DNA, the CDR3 is TGTGCCAGCAGTGCGGACAGGGGGCGAGTCGGCTTTAGCAATCAGCCCCAGCATTTT. Amino acids: CASSADRGRVGFSNQPQHF.